The entry that follows covers one T cell receptor beta chain sequence. Its recognized antigen is unknown. The record has no base qualities; no much larger clone is one base away. Taken with the paper, the label for time point translates to: baseline before first vaccination. The vaccinee samples were drawn from two UK trials, COV001 and COV002, one of which was a single-blind randomized controlled phase 2/3 trial testing AZD1222 (ChAdOx1 nCoV-19) in healthy adults. For TCRbeta chain sequencing, PBMC samples were collected from trial participants at day 0 and at day 28 after the second dose. The data derive from a study of T cell responses to AZD1222 COVID-19 vaccine (dated by TCRdb to the early 2020s). Broadly, across the study: AZD1222 recipients with second doses at about 4 weeks or about 12 weeks were pooled, because spike-specific TCR depth and breadth did not differ between schedules. Enrollment into the trials was organized by age into subgroups of 18-55, 56-69 and 70-plus years, and those subgroups contained roughly 150, 30 and 60 TCR-sequenced participants, respectively. TCR sequencing covered roughly 230 trial participants: roughly 200 given two doses of AZD1222 and around 26 given two doses of MenACWY control vaccine.

The CDR3 starts with the cysteine, ends with the phenylalanine, and has 12 residues. Only the CDR3 region is kept as DNA, spanning 36 bases read in frame from base 1. From a lookup of the germline V gene (reference sequence), CDR1 and CDR2 are SEHNR and FQNEAQ. V lost 2 bases and J lost 7 bases; the stretch between them is 6 bases long. The research as a whole found: Because no samples from the day 14 peak response were available, repertoires could be characterized only after the peak T cell response. Only five or six AZD1222 recipients were SARS-CoV-2 seropositive at baseline, limiting conclusions about previously exposed vaccinees. Participants were mostly white British, with more females than males. The authors suggested clonal diversity may have been underestimated. Reportedly, close to half of the unique spike-specific TCRs recognized epitopes lying outside the regions that are mutated in the B.1.351 and B.1.1.7 variants. The 56-69-year group was small, and its depth increase did not reach significance, likely because of low power. Vaccine-associated CD4 TCRs spanned the whole spike protein, with dominant responses in regions 160-218 and 743-854. After two AZD1222 doses, both the breadth and the depth of spike-specific TCRs were significantly higher than at day 0 and than in MenACWY recipients.

The CDR3 regions of human TCRbeta chains were analyzed by immunosequencing. The study's processing was this. TCRs in the repertoires were compared against a reference library of SARS-CoV-2-specific TCRs that had been generated with the MIRA antigen-specificity platform. Breadth was defined as the fraction of unique TCRs that were SARS-CoV-2-associated, and depth was defined as the fraction of total T cells that were SARS-CoV-2-associated. Each spike-specific TCR was assigned to its reactive spike region and to a CD4 or CD8 class using the MIRA data. Log10-transformed breadth and depth values were compared by one-way ANOVA with Sidak's multiple comparisons tests. This is the immuneACCESS table as TCRdb keeps it, with only in-frame sequences that have V and J called. A part of the clones is gone; compared with another copy, unresolved V genes explain less than half, and the rest is unexplained. The D gene and trimming were derived from the DNA, and the V and J assignments and clone size from that table. Here the sample has 99,000 or so clones; 87% occur a single time. Together, the top ten hold roughly 2.9% of the sample.

The source material was peripheral blood, sampled on day 0 of AZD1222 vaccination. The origin of this receptor is an adult in good health. The sequence is built from TRBV7-9 and TRBJ2-4; the D segment cannot be called with confidence. The DNA reads TGTGCCAGCAGCTTACAAACGAACATTCAGTACTTC. Its translation reads: CASSLQTNIQYF.